The next 20 T cell receptor beta chains were all read from a single sample in a study of blood T cell repertoires in COVID-19. Some clones are missing from TCRdb's copy, which holds only in-frame ones; the method was immunoSEQ multiplex PCR. The repertoire holds about 100,000 clones, 85% to 95% seen once, with roughly 1.3% in the top ten. The sequencing input was peripheral blood. The receptors shown here come from a woman aged 25 to 39 with acute or convalescent COVID-19.

V and J are TRBV5-1 and TRBJ1-4, with D perhaps TRBD1 (5 bases). V was cut by 2 bases and J by 0 bases, with 11 bases left in between. Germline loops: CDR1 SGHRS, CDR2 YFSETQ. This CDR3 contains 16 residues. The CDR3 DNA reads TGCGCCAGCAGCTTTACAGGCGTCACAACTAATGAAAAACTGTTTTTT. It codes for CASSFTGVTTNEKLFF.

The J gene is TRBJ1-2, the V gene TRBV6-6; 7 nucleotides match TRBD1. V was clipped by 5 bases and J by 8 bases; unmatched bases: 11. Germline values: CDR1 MNHNY, CDR2 SVGAGI (reference sequence). The CDR3 is 14 amino acids. The CDR3 nucleotides are TGTGCCAGCAGTCAAGTACAGGGGATCTACGGCTACACCTTC. It codes for CASSQVQGIYGYTF.

The rearrangement uses TRBV20-1 and TRBJ2-3; D unresolved. Trimming took 5 bases from V and 3 from J, leaving 3 bases between them. The germline CDR1 and CDR2 sequences are DFQATT and SNEGSKA (reference sequence). The CDR3 totals 10 residues. CDR3 residues: CSAQTDTQYF. The CDR3 DNA follows: TGCAGTGCTCAAACAGATACGCAGTATTTT.

V and J are TRBV7-2 and TRBJ1-1; weak D call: TRBD1 (5 bases). The CDR3 runs to 15 residues. Germline CDR1 reads SGHTA; CDR2 reads FQGNSA. V lost 6 bases and J 3 bases, leaving 17 bases between the germline ends. The CDR3 here is CASRPTGRVYTEAFF. In nucleotides, the CDR3 is TGTGCCAGCAGACCCACAGGCCGCGTGTACACTGAAGCTTTCTTT.

The chain couples TRBV7-9 to TRBJ1-2; weak D call: TRBD1 (5 bases). Trimming pared 7 bases from V and 8 bases from J, leaving 20 bases between. CDR1 is SEHNR and CDR2 is FQNEAQ in the germline V gene (reference sequence). The CDR3 runs to 14 residues. CDR3 coding DNA: TGTGCCAGCATCCCCTGGGAGGGACGCTGGGGCTACACCTTC. Encoded protein: CASIPWEGRWGYTF.

This clone was observed once. The J gene is TRBJ1-6, the V gene TRBV20-1; D is undetermined. CDR1 is DFQATT, CDR2 SNEGSKA, per germline (reference sequence). This CDR3 contains 11 residues. V lost 4 bases, J lost 7 bases, and 5 bases lay in between. This CDR3 reads CSATGNSPLHF. In DNA form, the CDR3 reads TGCAGTGCTACGGGGAATTCACCCCTCCACTTT.

V is TRBV4-1 and J is TRBJ1-1; 7 nucleotides line up with TRBD1. CDR1 and CDR2 (germline): MGHRA, YSYEKL. The CDR3 runs to 13 residues. Trimming at V came to 3 bases and at J to 9 bases, leaving 7 bases not matched to a gene. In DNA form, the CDR3 reads TGCGCCAGCAGCCATGCCGGGACAGACAAAGCTTTCTTT. Translating it yields CASSHAGTDKAFF.

The chain joins TRBV19 to TRBJ2-1; 7 bases line up with TRBD2. The length of the CDR3 is 17 residues. The V gene's germline CDR1 is LNHDA and CDR2 SQIVND (reference sequence). V was pared by 5 bases and J by 2 bases, with 12 bases of the junction left unmatched. The CDR3 nucleotides read TGTGCCAGTAGTGCCGGTCCCGGGACTATCCCCTACAATGAGCAGTTCTTC. Translation gives CASSAGPGTIPYNEQFF. Full variable domain (outside the CDR3, taken from reference TRBV19 and TRBJ2-1): DGGITQSPKYLFRKEGQNVTLSCEQNLNHDAMYWYRQDPGQGLRLIYYSQIVNDFQKGDIAEGYSVSREKKESFPLTVTSAQKNPTAFYLCASSAGPGTIPYNEQFFGPGTRLTVL.

This clone was found a few times. Other nucleotide sequences in the sample specify the same CDR3. This chain uses TRBV6-4 with TRBJ2-2; the match to TRBD1 covers 7 bases. V lost 6 bases, J lost 6 bases, and 13 bases stayed unmatched. The CDR3 sequence is 16 residues long. Germline CDR1 reads MRHNA; CDR2 reads SNTAGT. CDR3 DNA sequence: TGTGCCAGCAGCGTACAGGGGTATGAGGTGCCCGGGGAGCTGTTTTTT. It codes for CASSVQGYEVPGELFF.

The V gene is TRBV6-5, the J gene TRBJ1-5, with D possibly TRBD1 on 6 matching bases. CDR3 length: 15 residues. Germline-derived CDR1 and CDR2 are MNHEY and SVGAGI. V was cut by 7 bases and J by 2 bases, with 15 bases left in between. The CDR3 DNA sequence: TGTGCCAGCAATAACTGGCGGACAGGCAATCAGCCCCAGCATTTT. This encodes CASNNWRTGNQPQHF.

Worth noting for this clone: A read error may produce the germline difference seen at one junction end. The chain uses TRBV7-7 and TRBJ2-2; the D is unclear. The CDR3 loop spans 13 amino acids. Germline V CDR1 and CDR2: SSHAT, FNYEAQ (reference sequence). The CDR3 region is CASSPRNTGELFF. CDR3 in DNA: TGTGCTAGCAGCCCCAGGAACACCGGGGAGCTGTTTTTT.

In this sample, this clone turned up once. The chain uses TRBV3-1 (or the pseudogene TRBV3-2) and TRBJ2-7; perhaps TRBD1 as D (6 bases). V gave up 3 bases and J gave up 2 bases, with 8 bases separating them. Germline V lookup: CDR1 LGHDT, CDR2 YNNKEL (reference sequence). The CDR3 contains 13 residues. The CDR3 spells CASSHQGPYEQYF. DNA for the CDR3: TGTGCCAGCAGCCATCAGGGGCCCTACGAGCAGTACTTC.

V usage is TRBV5-1 and J usage is TRBJ1-6, with D hard to call. V was shortened by 0 bases and J by 3 bases, with 10 bases between the two germline ends. Germline V gene data show CDR1 as SGHRS and CDR2 as YFSETQ. The CDR3 runs to 16 residues. CDR3 sequence reads: CASSLGQAGYNSPLHF. Written as DNA, the CDR3 is TGCGCCAGCAGCTTGGGTCAGGCCGGCTATAATTCACCCCTCCACTTT.

About this clone: One end of the junction fails to match germline, which may point to a read error. CDR3 DNA: TGTGCCAGCAGCCGGCAGGTAGCGGGGGCTTTTTTCTCCTCTTCGTTT. Protein product: CASSRQVAGAFFSSSF. The chain uses TRBV11-2 and TRBJ2-2; 9 nucleotides align to TRBD2. There are 16 residues in the CDR3. Germline V gene data show CDR1 as SGHAT and CDR2 as FQNNGV.

This rearrangement joins TRBV4-1 to TRBJ2-3; 7 bases map to TRBD2. V lost 4 bases to trimming and J lost 1 base; unmatched junction nucleotides: 8. Germline loops: CDR1 MGHRA, CDR2 YSYEKL. The CDR3 length is 16 residues. The chain's CDR3 is CASSPRDYRGTDTQYF. The DNA of the CDR3 is TGCGCCAGCAGCCCCCGGGACTACCGAGGCACAGATACGCAGTATTTT.

CDR3 sequence (DNA): TGCAGCGTTGGTTCCGCGAATAGCAATCAGCCCCAGCATTTT. As protein: CSVGSANSNQPQHF. V is TRBV29-1 and J is TRBJ1-5; the D is unclear. V was clipped by 4 bases and J by 0 bases, with 10 bases between them. Germline CDR1 and CDR2: SQVTM and ANQGSEA. CDR3 length equals 14 residues.

The V and J genes are TRBV3-1 (or the pseudogene TRBV3-2) and TRBJ2-5, with a weak D call TRBD2 (6 bases). Trimming cost V 5 bases and J 5 bases, with 15 bases left between them. This CDR3 comprises 14 residues. Germline assignment: CDR1 LGHDT and CDR2 YNNKEL (reference sequence). CDR3 protein: CASSGGTPRETQYF. The CDR3 DNA reads TGTGCCAGCAGCGGCGGGACCCCGAGGGAGACCCAGTACTTC.

V is TRBV6-2 or TRBV6-3 and J is TRBJ2-7; 7 bases are shared with TRBD2. Trimming at V came to 0 bases and at J to 3 bases, leaving 8 bases not matched to a gene. The CDR3 loop spans 16 amino acids. Per the germline V gene, CDR1 is MNHEY and CDR2 is SVGEGT. The DNA of the CDR3 is TGTGCCAGCAGTTACTCGAACGGGAGGCTGCTCTACGAGCAGTACTTC. This gives the protein CASSYSNGRLLYEQYF.

This clone occurred once. V gene TRBV4-1 combines with J gene TRBJ2-7, with TRBD2 as a possible D gene (5 bases). Germline values: CDR1 MGHRA, CDR2 YSYEKL. Trimming cost V 3 bases and J 4 bases, with 13 bases left between them. The CDR3 loop spans 14 amino acids. The CDR3: CASSQPTEGYEQYF. DNA for the CDR3: TGCGCCAGCAGCCAGCCAACTGAGGGTTACGAGCAGTACTTC.

This chain connects TRBV7-9 to TRBJ2-7; D is perhaps TRBD1 (5 bases). The germline V gene encodes CDR1 SEHNR and CDR2 FQNEAQ (reference sequence). Trimming removed 3 bases from V and 7 bases from J, with 22 bases in between. The CDR3 contains 16 residues. CDR3 region: CASSFTTGRGLKEQYF. The DNA of the CDR3 is TGTGCCAGCAGCTTTACAACAGGAAGGGGCTTAAAGGAGCAGTACTTC.